A selection of T cell receptor beta chains follows, all from one sample in a study of T cells in Graves' hyperthyroidism and ophthalmopathy. MiXCR, run by TCRdb on the multiplex PCR reads, gives a single entry per CDR3 protein. This table holds some 150,000 distinct CDR3 sequences, approximately 24% found once. Sequenced input: blood. These TCRs come from a woman aged 50 to 60 with Graves' hyperthyroidism that later progressed to Graves' ophthalmopathy. The CDR3 runs from the conserved cysteine through the conserved F or W. D genes are given only for firm matches. A row's size may be missing; if present it is once, few, many or a size class.

TRBJ2-3,TRBV27,many,-,CASSYKFRGTSTDTQYF,TGTGCCAGCAGTTACAAATTTAGAGGGACTAGCACAGATACGCAGTATTTT
TRBJ2-3,TRBV5-1,-,TRBD2,CASSALSDRDYLRDTQYF,TGCGCCAGCAGCGCTCTCTCCGACCGGGACTACCTGCGAGATACGCAGTATTTT
TRBJ2-2,TRBV7-9,many,-,CASTVAAGELFF,TGTGCCAGCACCGTAGCGGCCGGGGAGCTGTTTTTT
TRBJ1-1,TRBV18,-,-,CASSPRKSITGAFF,TGTGCCAGCTCACCTCGGAAGAGTATAACTGGAGCTTTCTTT
TRBJ2-3,TRBV6-1,many,-,CASIGRGTDTQYF,TGTGCCAGCATCGGGAGAGGGACAGATACGCAGTATTTT
TRBJ1-5,TRBV6-1,many,TRBD1,CASSDQGAFSNQPQHF,TGTGCCAGCAGTGATCAGGGGGCCTTCAGCAATCAGCCCCAGCATTTT
TRBJ2-4,TRBV5-4,-,TRBD2,CASSSGTSGSRNIQYF,TGTGCCAGCAGCTCCGGGACTAGCGGGAGCCGGAACATTCAGTACTTC
TRBJ2-7,TRBV20-1,few,-,CSARDPGGHYEQYF,TGCAGTGCTAGAGATCCAGGGGGGCACTACGAGCAGTACTTC
TRBJ1-5,TRBV5-1,-,TRBD1,CASSLGDSRNQPQHF,TGCGCCAGCAGCTTGGGGGACAGCCGAAATCAGCCCCAGCATTTT
TRBJ2-7,TRBV20-1,many,-,CSASVPPRYEQYF,TGCAGTGCTAGTGTTCCGCCACGCTACGAGCAGTACTTC
TRBJ2-7,TRBV12-3/TRBV12-4,-,TRBD2,CASSRTSEAEQYF,TGTGCCAGCAGCCGTACTAGCGAGGCCGAGCAGTACTTC
TRBJ2-3,TRBV20-1,-,-,CSAREGVGDTQYF,TGCAGTGCTAGAGAGGGGGTGGGAGATACGCAGTATTTT
TRBJ2-7,TRBV7-8,many,-,CASSLGSTYEQYF,TGTGCCAGCAGCTTAGGCAGCACCTACGAGCAGTACTTC